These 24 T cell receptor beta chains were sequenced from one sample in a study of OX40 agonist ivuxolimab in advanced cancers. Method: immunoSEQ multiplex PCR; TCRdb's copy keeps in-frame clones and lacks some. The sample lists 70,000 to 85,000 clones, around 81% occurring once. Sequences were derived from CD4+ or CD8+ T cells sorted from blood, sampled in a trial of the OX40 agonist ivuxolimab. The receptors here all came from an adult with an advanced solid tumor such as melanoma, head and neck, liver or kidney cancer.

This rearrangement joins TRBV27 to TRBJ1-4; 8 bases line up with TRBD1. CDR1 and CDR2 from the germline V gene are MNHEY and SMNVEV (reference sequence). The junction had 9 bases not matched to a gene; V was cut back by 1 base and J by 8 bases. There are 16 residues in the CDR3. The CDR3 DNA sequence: TGTGCCAGCAGTTTATTCCCCACAGGGGGAAACGAAAAACTGTTTTTT. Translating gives CASSLFPTGGNEKLFF.

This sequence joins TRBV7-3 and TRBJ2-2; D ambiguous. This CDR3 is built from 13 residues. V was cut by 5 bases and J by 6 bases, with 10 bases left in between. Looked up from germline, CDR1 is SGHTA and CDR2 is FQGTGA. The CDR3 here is CASSRESPGELFF. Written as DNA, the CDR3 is TGTGCCAGCAGCCGAGAGTCACCCGGGGAGCTGTTTTTT.

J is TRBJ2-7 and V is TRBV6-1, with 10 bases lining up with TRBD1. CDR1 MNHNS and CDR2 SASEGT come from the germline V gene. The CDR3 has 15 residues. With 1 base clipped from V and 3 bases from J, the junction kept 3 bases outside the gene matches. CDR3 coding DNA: TGTGCCAGCAGTGAAGGACAGGGGGCTCTCTACGAGCAGTACGTC. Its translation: CASSEGQGALYEQYV.

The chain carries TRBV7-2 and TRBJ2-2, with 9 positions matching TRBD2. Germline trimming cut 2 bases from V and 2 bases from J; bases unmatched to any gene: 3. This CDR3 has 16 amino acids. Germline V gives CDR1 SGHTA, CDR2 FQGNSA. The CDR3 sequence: CASSLRAGGNTGELFF. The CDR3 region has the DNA TGTGCCAGCAGCTTAAGAGCGGGGGGAAACACCGGGGAGCTGTTTTTT.

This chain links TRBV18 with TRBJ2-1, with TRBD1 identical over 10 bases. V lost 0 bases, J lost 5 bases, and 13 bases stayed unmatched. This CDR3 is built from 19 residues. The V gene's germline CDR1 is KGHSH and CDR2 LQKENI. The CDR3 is CASSPPKVGQGEKNNEQFF. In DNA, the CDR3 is TGTGCCAGCTCACCACCGAAAGTCGGACAGGGGGAGAAAAACAATGAGCAGTTCTTC.

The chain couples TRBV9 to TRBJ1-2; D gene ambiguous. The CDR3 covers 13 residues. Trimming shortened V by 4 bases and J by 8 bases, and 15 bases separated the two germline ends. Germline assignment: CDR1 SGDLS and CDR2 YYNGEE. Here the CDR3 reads CASSPQGSGGYTF. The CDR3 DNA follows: TGTGCCAGCAGCCCTCAAGGGTCGGGGGGCTACACCTTC.

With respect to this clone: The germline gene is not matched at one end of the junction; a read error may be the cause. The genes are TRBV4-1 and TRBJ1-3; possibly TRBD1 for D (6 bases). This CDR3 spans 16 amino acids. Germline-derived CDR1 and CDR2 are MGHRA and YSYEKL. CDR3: CASSQGINRAGSTIYF. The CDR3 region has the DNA TGCGCCAGCAGCCAAGGAATCAACAGGGCTGGAAGCACCATATATTTT.

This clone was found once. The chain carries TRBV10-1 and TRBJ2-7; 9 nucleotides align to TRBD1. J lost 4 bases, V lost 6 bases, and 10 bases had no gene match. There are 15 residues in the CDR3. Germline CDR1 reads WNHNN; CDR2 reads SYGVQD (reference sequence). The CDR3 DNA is TGCGCCAGCAGGGAACAGGGGGCAAAGGATTACGAGCAGTACGTC. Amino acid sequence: CASREQGAKDYEQYV.

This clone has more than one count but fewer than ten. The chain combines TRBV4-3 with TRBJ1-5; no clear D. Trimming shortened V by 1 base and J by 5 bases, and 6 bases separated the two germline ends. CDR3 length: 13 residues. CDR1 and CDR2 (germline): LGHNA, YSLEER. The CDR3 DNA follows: TGCGCCAGCAGCCAAGCGGTCGATCAGCCCCAGCATTTT. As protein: CASSQAVDQPQHF.

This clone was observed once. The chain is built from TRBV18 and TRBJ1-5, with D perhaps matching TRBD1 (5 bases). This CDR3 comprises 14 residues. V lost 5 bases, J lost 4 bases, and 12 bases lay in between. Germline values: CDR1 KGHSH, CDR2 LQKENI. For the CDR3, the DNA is TGTGCCAGCTCAGCCATGGGGGAGAATCAGCCCCAGCATTTT. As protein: CASSAMGENQPQHF.

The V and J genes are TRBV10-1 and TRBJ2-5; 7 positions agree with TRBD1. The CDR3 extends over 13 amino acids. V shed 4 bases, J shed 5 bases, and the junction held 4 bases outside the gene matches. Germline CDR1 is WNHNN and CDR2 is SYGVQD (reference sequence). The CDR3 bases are TGCGCCAGCAGTGGGGACAGCGACGAGACCCAGTACTTC. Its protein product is CASSGDSDETQYF.

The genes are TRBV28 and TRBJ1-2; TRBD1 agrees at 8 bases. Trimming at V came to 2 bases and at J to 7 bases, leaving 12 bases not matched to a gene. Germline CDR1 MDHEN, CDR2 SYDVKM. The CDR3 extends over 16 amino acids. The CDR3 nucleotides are TGTGCCAGCAGTTTAGGACAGGGTGGCACCCGGGGTGGCTACACCTTC. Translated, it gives CASSLGQGGTRGGYTF.

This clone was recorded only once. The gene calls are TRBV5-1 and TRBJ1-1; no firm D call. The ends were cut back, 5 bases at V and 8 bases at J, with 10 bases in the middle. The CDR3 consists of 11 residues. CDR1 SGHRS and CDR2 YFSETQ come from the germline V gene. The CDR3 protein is CASSGRTEAFF. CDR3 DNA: TGCGCCAGCAGTGGAAGGACCGAAGCTTTCTTT.

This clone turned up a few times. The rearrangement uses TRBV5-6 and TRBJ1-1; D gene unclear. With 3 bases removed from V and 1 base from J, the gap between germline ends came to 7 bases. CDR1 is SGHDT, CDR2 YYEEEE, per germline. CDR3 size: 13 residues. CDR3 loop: CASSWAGNTEAFF. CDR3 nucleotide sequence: TGTGCCAGCAGCTGGGCCGGGAACACTGAAGCTTTCTTT.

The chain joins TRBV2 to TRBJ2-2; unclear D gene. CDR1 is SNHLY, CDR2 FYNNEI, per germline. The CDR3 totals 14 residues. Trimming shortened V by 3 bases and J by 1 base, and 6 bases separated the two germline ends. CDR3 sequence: CASSEVRNTGELFF. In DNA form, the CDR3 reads TGTGCCAGCAGTGAGGTTCGGAACACCGGGGAGCTGTTTTTT.

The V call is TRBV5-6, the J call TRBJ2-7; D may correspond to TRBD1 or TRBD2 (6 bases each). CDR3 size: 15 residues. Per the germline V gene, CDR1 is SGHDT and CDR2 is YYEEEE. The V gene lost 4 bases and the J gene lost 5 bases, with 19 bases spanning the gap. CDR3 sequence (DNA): TGTGCCAGCAGCGCCTCACCCGGGGGCTACCACGAGCAGTACGTC. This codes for CASSASPGGYHEQYV.

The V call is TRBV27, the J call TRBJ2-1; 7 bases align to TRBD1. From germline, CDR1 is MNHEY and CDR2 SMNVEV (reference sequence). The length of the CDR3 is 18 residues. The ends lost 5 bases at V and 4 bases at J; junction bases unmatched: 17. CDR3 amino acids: CASSPITGVGNPYNEQFF. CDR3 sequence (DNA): TGTGCCAGCAGTCCAATTACAGGGGTTGGTAACCCTTACAATGAGCAGTTCTTC.

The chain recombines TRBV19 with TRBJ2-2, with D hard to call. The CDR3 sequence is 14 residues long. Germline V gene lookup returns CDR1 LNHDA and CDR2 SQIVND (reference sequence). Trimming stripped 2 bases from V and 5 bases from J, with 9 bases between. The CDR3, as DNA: TGTGCCAGTAGTATAATCGCCTCGACCGGGGAGCTGTTTTTT. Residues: CASSIIASTGELFF.

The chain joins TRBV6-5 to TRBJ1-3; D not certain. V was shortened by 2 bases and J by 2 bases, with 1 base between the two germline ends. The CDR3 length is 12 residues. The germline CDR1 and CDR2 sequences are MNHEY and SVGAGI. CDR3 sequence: CASSYTGNTIYF. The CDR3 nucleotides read TGTGCCAGCAGTTACACTGGAAACACCATATATTTT.

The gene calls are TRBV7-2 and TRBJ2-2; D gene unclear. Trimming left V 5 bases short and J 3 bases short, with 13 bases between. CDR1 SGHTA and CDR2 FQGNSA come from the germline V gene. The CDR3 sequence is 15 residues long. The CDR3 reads CASSPYRPDTGELFF. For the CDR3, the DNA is TGTGCCAGCAGCCCATACCGCCCTGACACCGGGGAGCTGTTTTTT.

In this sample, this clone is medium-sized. The CDR3 is CASSQGTVSPYGYTF. CDR3 DNA sequence: TGTGCCAGCAGTCAAGGGACAGTATCCCCCTATGGCTACACCTTC. This chain joins TRBV27 and TRBJ1-2; 7 positions match TRBD1. V lost 5 bases to trimming and J lost 4 bases; unmatched junction nucleotides: 10. There are 15 residues in the CDR3. Germline V lookup: CDR1 MNHEY, CDR2 SMNVEV (reference sequence).

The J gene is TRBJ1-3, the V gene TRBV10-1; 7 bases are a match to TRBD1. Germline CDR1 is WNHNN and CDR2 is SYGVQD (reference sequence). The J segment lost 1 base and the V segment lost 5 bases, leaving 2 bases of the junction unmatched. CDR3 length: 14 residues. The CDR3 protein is CASSSTGSGNTIYF. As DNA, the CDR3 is TGCGCCAGCAGTTCGACAGGGTCTGGAAACACCATATATTTT.

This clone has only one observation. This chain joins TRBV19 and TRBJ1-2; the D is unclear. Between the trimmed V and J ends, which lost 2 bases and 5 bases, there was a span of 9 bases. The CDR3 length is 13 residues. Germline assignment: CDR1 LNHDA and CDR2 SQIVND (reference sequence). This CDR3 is CASSITTNYGYTF. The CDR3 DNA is TGTGCCAGTAGTATAACAACAAATTATGGCTACACCTTC.

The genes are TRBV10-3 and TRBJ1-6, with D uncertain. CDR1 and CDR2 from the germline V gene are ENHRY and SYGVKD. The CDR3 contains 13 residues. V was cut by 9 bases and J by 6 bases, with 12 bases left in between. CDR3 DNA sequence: TGTGCCATTAGGTTGGGAGCTAATTCACCCCTCCACTTT. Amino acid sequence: CAIRLGANSPLHF.